A selection of T cell receptor beta chains follows, all from one sample in a study of shared clonotypes between healthy human individuals. Here immunoSEQ multiplex PCR was the method, and the copy in TCRdb shows in-frame clones only, minus some. The top ten hold 24% of the sample, which has hundreds of thousands of clones, 90% to 95% seen once. The specimen sequenced was naive CD8+ T cells sorted from blood. The receptors were sampled from a man aged 30 to 39 in good health. Both conserved end residues are part of each CDR3. D genes are given only for firm matches. A clone size is listed for some rows: how often the clone was seen (once, few, many), or a class if it is expanded.

clone_size: .; d_call: TRBD2; v_call: TRBV4-1; j_call: TRBJ2-1; cdr3_length: 14; cdr3_aa: CASSIAGGYNEQFF; cdr3_nt: TGCGCCAGCAGCATAGCGGGAGGCTACAATGAGCAGTTCTTC
clone_size: .; d_call: .; v_call: TRBV29-1; j_call: TRBJ2-1; cdr3_length: 11; cdr3_aa: CSVERRAEQFF; cdr3_nt: TGCAGCGTCGAAAGGAGGGCCGAGCAGTTCTTC
clone_size: .; d_call: .; v_call: TRBV5-6; j_call: TRBJ2-1; cdr3_length: 13; cdr3_aa: CASSLGAYNEQFF; cdr3_nt: TGTGCCAGCAGCTTGGGTGCTTACAATGAGCAGTTCTTC
clone_size: .; d_call: .; v_call: TRBV10-2; j_call: TRBJ2-1; cdr3_length: 14; cdr3_aa: CASSESRGYNEQFF; cdr3_nt: TGCGCCAGCAGTGAGTCCAGGGGTTACAATGAGCAGTTCTTC
clone_size: .; d_call: TRBD1; v_call: TRBV5-1; j_call: TRBJ2-7; cdr3_length: 15; cdr3_aa: CASSLAPGQGYEQYF; cdr3_nt: TGCGCCAGCAGCTTGGCTCCGGGACAGGGCTACGAGCAGTACTTC
clone_size: .; d_call: .; v_call: TRBV27; j_call: TRBJ2-1; cdr3_length: 14; cdr3_aa: CASSWVPEGNEQFF; cdr3_nt: TGTGCCAGCAGTTGGGTCCCGGAAGGGAATGAGCAGTTCTTC
clone_size: .; d_call: TRBD1; v_call: TRBV30; j_call: TRBJ2-7; cdr3_length: 17; cdr3_aa: CAWSSPLGQLFSYEQYF; cdr3_nt: TGTGCCTGGAGTTCCCCCCTGGGACAGCTCTTTTCCTACGAGCAGTACTTC
clone_size: .; d_call: TRBD2; v_call: TRBV7-9; j_call: TRBJ2-3; cdr3_length: 18; cdr3_aa: CASIPIAGDSPATDTQYF; cdr3_nt: TGTGCCAGCATCCCGATAGCGGGAGATTCCCCTGCGACAGATACGCAGTATTTT
clone_size: .; d_call: TRBD1; v_call: TRBV28; j_call: TRBJ2-7; cdr3_length: 14; cdr3_aa: CASRWTGGSYEQYF; cdr3_nt: TGTGCCAGCAGATGGACAGGGGGTTCCTACGAGCAGTACTTC
clone_size: .; d_call: .; v_call: TRBV6-1; j_call: TRBJ2-2; cdr3_length: 17; cdr3_aa: CASSAPMGHYLSGELFF; cdr3_nt: TGTGCCAGCAGTGCCCCAATGGGACACTATCTTTCCGGGGAGCTGTTTTTT
clone_size: .; d_call: .; v_call: TRBV4-3; j_call: TRBJ1-5; cdr3_length: 15; cdr3_aa: CASSQDRYPNQPQHF; cdr3_nt: TGCGCCAGCAGCCAAGATCGTTATCCGAACCAGCCCCAGCATTTT
clone_size: once; d_call: .; v_call: TRBV14; j_call: TRBJ2-1; cdr3_length: 12; cdr3_aa: CASSQELTGQFF; cdr3_nt: TGTGCCAGCAGCCAAGAGTTAACTGGGCAGTTCTTC
clone_size: .; d_call: .; v_call: TRBV29-1; j_call: TRBJ2-7; cdr3_length: 15; cdr3_aa: CSVVLLGQPSYEQYF; cdr3_nt: TGCAGCGTTGTCCTATTAGGGCAGCCCTCCTACGAGCAGTACTTC
clone_size: once; d_call: .; v_call: TRBV13; j_call: TRBJ1-3; cdr3_length: 14; cdr3_aa: CASSSGQYGNTIYF; cdr3_nt: TGTGCCAGCAGCTCGGGACAATACGGAAACACCATATATTTT
clone_size: .; d_call: .; v_call: TRBV9; j_call: TRBJ1-1; cdr3_length: 15; cdr3_aa: CASSLTSRRGLGAFF; cdr3_nt: TGTGCCAGCAGCCTTACATCCAGGAGGGGTCTTGGAGCTTTCTTT
clone_size: .; d_call: .; v_call: TRBV28; j_call: TRBJ1-1; cdr3_length: 11; cdr3_aa: CASSLSAEAFF; cdr3_nt: TGTGCCAGCAGTTTATCAGCGGAAGCTTTCTTT
clone_size: .; d_call: .; v_call: TRBV19; j_call: TRBJ1-5; cdr3_length: 13; cdr3_aa: CASSTGSNQPQHF; cdr3_nt: TGTGCCAGTAGTACCGGGAGCAATCAGCCCCAGCATTTT
clone_size: .; d_call: .; v_call: TRBV7-2; j_call: TRBJ2-1; cdr3_length: 16; cdr3_aa: CASSFFGASSYNEQFF; cdr3_nt: TGTGCCAGCAGCTTTTTCGGCGCGAGCTCCTACAATGAGCAGTTCTTC
clone_size: .; d_call: TRBD1; v_call: TRBV28; j_call: TRBJ2-7; cdr3_length: 20; cdr3_aa: CASSFPSGPDAQGHNYEQYF; cdr3_nt: TGTGCCAGCAGTTTTCCCTCGGGGCCCGACGCACAGGGGCACAACTACGAGCAGTACTTC
clone_size: .; d_call: .; v_call: TRBV6-1; j_call: TRBJ2-7; cdr3_length: 13; cdr3_aa: CASSEEFAYEQYF; cdr3_nt: TGTGCCAGCAGTGAAGAATTTGCCTACGAGCAGTACTTC
clone_size: .; d_call: .; v_call: TRBV7-9; j_call: TRBJ2-7; cdr3_length: 15; cdr3_aa: CASSLASGRPYEQYF; cdr3_nt: TGTGCCAGCAGCTTAGCGAGTGGTCGGCCCTACGAGCAGTACTTC
clone_size: once; d_call: .; v_call: TRBV27; j_call: TRBJ2-7; cdr3_length: 15; cdr3_aa: CASSLGGTGAYEQYF; cdr3_nt: TGTGCCAGCAGTTTAGGCGGGACGGGTGCTTACGAGCAGTACTTC
clone_size: .; d_call: TRBD2; v_call: TRBV29-1; j_call: TRBJ2-1; cdr3_length: 13; cdr3_aa: CSVPGTSAPGQFF; cdr3_nt: TGCAGCGTACCCGGGACTAGCGCCCCAGGGCAGTTCTTC
clone_size: .; d_call: .; v_call: TRBV28; j_call: TRBJ2-1; cdr3_length: 11; cdr3_aa: CASTRDNEQFF; cdr3_nt: TGTGCCAGCACTCGGGATAATGAGCAGTTCTTC
clone_size: .; d_call: TRBD2; v_call: TRBV27; j_call: TRBJ2-1; cdr3_length: 15; cdr3_aa: CASSFSGSSYNEQFF; cdr3_nt: TGTGCCAGCAGTTTCAGCGGGAGCTCCTACAATGAGCAGTTCTTC
clone_size: once; d_call: TRBD2; v_call: TRBV5-1; j_call: TRBJ2-1; cdr3_length: 17; cdr3_aa: CASSLALAGGKYNEQFF; cdr3_nt: TGCGCCAGCAGCTTGGCACTAGCGGGAGGAAAATACAATGAGCAGTTCTTC
clone_size: .; d_call: .; v_call: TRBV27; j_call: TRBJ2-3; cdr3_length: 13; cdr3_aa: CASKWGGGDTQYF; cdr3_nt: TGTGCCAGCAAGTGGGGCGGAGGAGATACGCAGTATTTT
clone_size: .; d_call: .; v_call: TRBV27; j_call: TRBJ2-7; cdr3_length: 17; cdr3_aa: CASKPTGLGLGTYEQYF; cdr3_nt: TGTGCCAGCAAACCTACAGGGTTAGGTTTAGGGACCTACGAGCAGTACTTC
clone_size: .; d_call: TRBD1; v_call: TRBV6-5; j_call: TRBJ1-2; cdr3_length: 15; cdr3_aa: CASRVPLDRYYGYTF; cdr3_nt: TGTGCCAGCCGGGTTCCGCTGGACAGGTATTATGGCTACACCTTC
clone_size: .; d_call: .; v_call: TRBV6-6; j_call: TRBJ2-5; cdr3_length: 14; cdr3_aa: CASSYGVQGQTQYF; cdr3_nt: TGTGCCAGCAGCTATGGGGTACAGGGCCAGACCCAGTACTTC
clone_size: .; d_call: .; v_call: TRBV7-9; j_call: TRBJ2-7; cdr3_length: 15; cdr3_aa: CASSLGQSLSYEQYF; cdr3_nt: TGTGCCAGCAGCTTAGGCCAGTCCCTCTCCTACGAGCAGTACTTC
clone_size: .; d_call: .; v_call: TRBV6-5; j_call: TRBJ2-2; cdr3_length: 14; cdr3_aa: CASGEDRNTGELFF; cdr3_nt: TGTGCCAGCGGGGAGGACAGGAACACCGGGGAGCTGTTTTTT
clone_size: .; d_call: TRBD2; v_call: TRBV7-9; j_call: TRBJ2-1; cdr3_length: 18; cdr3_aa: CASSFPRGEGGTYNEQFF; cdr3_nt: TGTGCCAGCAGCTTCCCTCGGGGGGAGGGAGGGACCTACAATGAGCAGTTCTTC
clone_size: .; d_call: TRBD2; v_call: TRBV11-2; j_call: TRBJ2-7; cdr3_length: 15; cdr3_aa: CASSLVLAGSYEQYF; cdr3_nt: TGTGCCAGCAGCTTAGTCCTAGCGGGTTCCTACGAGCAGTACTTC
clone_size: .; d_call: TRBD1; v_call: TRBV6-5; j_call: TRBJ1-1; cdr3_length: 14; cdr3_aa: CASSLGQEPSEAFF; cdr3_nt: TGTGCCAGCAGTCTCGGACAGGAGCCTAGTGAAGCTTTCTTT
clone_size: few; d_call: TRBD1; v_call: TRBV25-1; j_call: TRBJ1-4; cdr3_length: 16; cdr3_aa: CASSGRQGGFHEKLFF; cdr3_nt: TGTGCCAGCAGTGGGCGACAGGGCGGCTTTCATGAAAAACTGTTTTTT
clone_size: .; d_call: .; v_call: TRBV28; j_call: TRBJ1-5; cdr3_length: 20; cdr3_aa: CASSQAYSPGQTYINQPQHF; cdr3_nt: TGTGCCAGCAGTCAAGCTTATAGCCCCGGACAGACATATATCAATCAGCCCCAGCATTTT
clone_size: .; d_call: .; v_call: TRBV28; j_call: TRBJ1-5; cdr3_length: 13; cdr3_aa: CASSLQGLGPQHF; cdr3_nt: TGTGCCAGCAGTTTGCAGGGTTTAGGGCCCCAGCATTTT
clone_size: few; d_call: TRBD1; v_call: TRBV2; j_call: TRBJ2-7; cdr3_length: 12; cdr3_aa: CASIGTAYEQYF; cdr3_nt: TGTGCCAGTATAGGGACAGCTTACGAGCAGTACTTC
clone_size: .; d_call: .; v_call: TRBV4-1; j_call: TRBJ1-1; cdr3_length: 16; cdr3_aa: CASSQADRLMNTEAFF; cdr3_nt: TGCGCCAGCAGCCAAGCTGACAGACTTATGAACACTGAAGCTTTCTTT
clone_size: .; d_call: .; v_call: TRBV10-3; j_call: TRBJ2-7; cdr3_length: 13; cdr3_aa: CAISGGYPNEQYF; cdr3_nt: TGTGCCATCAGTGGCGGCTACCCTAACGAGCAGTACTTC
clone_size: .; d_call: .; v_call: TRBV6-5; j_call: TRBJ2-5; cdr3_length: 15; cdr3_aa: CASSPMADYQETQYF; cdr3_nt: TGTGCCAGCAGCCCCATGGCGGACTACCAAGAGACCCAGTACTTC
clone_size: .; d_call: TRBD1; v_call: TRBV6-1; j_call: TRBJ2-7; cdr3_length: 14; cdr3_aa: CASNDRGSPYEQYF; cdr3_nt: TGTGCCAGCAATGACAGGGGGAGTCCCTACGAGCAGTACTTC
clone_size: .; d_call: .; v_call: TRBV2; j_call: TRBJ2-7; cdr3_length: 12; cdr3_aa: CASTGVSYEQYF; cdr3_nt: TGTGCCAGCACGGGGGTTTCCTACGAGCAGTACTTC
clone_size: .; d_call: TRBD1; v_call: TRBV7-6; j_call: TRBJ1-2; cdr3_length: 15; cdr3_aa: CASSLSPGQNYGYTF; cdr3_nt: TGTGCCAGCAGCCTAAGTCCGGGACAGAACTATGGCTACACCTTC
clone_size: .; d_call: .; v_call: TRBV7-8; j_call: TRBJ2-3; cdr3_length: 13; cdr3_aa: CASSLGGYSAQYF; cdr3_nt: TGTGCCAGCAGCTTAGGTGGCTACTCGGCGCAGTATTTT
clone_size: .; d_call: .; v_call: TRBV5-6; j_call: TRBJ2-1; cdr3_length: 15; cdr3_aa: CASSLAGEVRRWQFF; cdr3_nt: TGTGCCAGCAGCTTGGCGGGAGAAGTACGTAGGTGGCAGTTCTTC
clone_size: .; d_call: TRBD1; v_call: TRBV7-9; j_call: TRBJ2-1; cdr3_length: 13; cdr3_aa: CASSQQGPNEQFF; cdr3_nt: TGTGCCAGCAGCCAACAGGGGCCCAATGAGCAGTTCTTC
clone_size: .; d_call: .; v_call: TRBV27; j_call: TRBJ1-1; cdr3_length: 14; cdr3_aa: CASSPFDSNTEAFF; cdr3_nt: TGTGCCAGCAGCCCCTTCGACAGTAACACTGAAGCTTTCTTT
clone_size: .; d_call: .; v_call: TRBV19; j_call: TRBJ2-7; cdr3_length: 14; cdr3_aa: CASSIAAGFYEQYF; cdr3_nt: TGTGCCAGTAGTATAGCCGCGGGTTTCTACGAGCAGTACTTC
clone_size: .; d_call: TRBD2; v_call: TRBV27; j_call: TRBJ2-5; cdr3_length: 14; cdr3_aa: CASSRGLGPETQYF; cdr3_nt: TGTGCCAGCAGTCGAGGACTAGGTCCAGAGACCCAGTACTTC
clone_size: .; d_call: .; v_call: TRBV15; j_call: TRBJ2-7; cdr3_length: 15; cdr3_aa: CATSTQRGSSYEQYF; cdr3_nt: TGTGCCACCAGTACCCAACGGGGCAGCTCCTACGAGCAGTACTTC
clone_size: .; d_call: .; v_call: TRBV27; j_call: TRBJ2-1; cdr3_length: 15; cdr3_aa: CASSDLGDGDNEQFF; cdr3_nt: TGTGCCAGCAGCGATTTGGGGGATGGCGACAATGAGCAGTTCTTC
clone_size: .; d_call: .; v_call: TRBV19; j_call: TRBJ2-7; cdr3_length: 12; cdr3_aa: CASSIGGYEQYF; cdr3_nt: TGTGCCAGTAGTATAGGGGGCTACGAGCAGTACTTC